These 10 T cell receptor beta chains were all obtained from the same sample, sequenced in a study of cytomegalovirus exposure and HLA in healthy donors. The method was immunoSEQ multiplex PCR; TCRdb's version includes in-frame clones alone and lacks a portion of them. Seen here are 150,000 or so clones, roughly nine tenths observed once, and the top ten hold roughly 1.2%. The sequencing sample was made of PBMCs. These receptors all come from a woman in her late teens or twenties in good health and CMV-seronegative.

The chain couples TRBV28 to TRBJ1-2; D may be TRBD1 (5 bases). With 0 bases removed from V and 6 bases from J, the gap between germline ends came to 17 bases. CDR1 is MDHEN, CDR2 SYDVKM, per germline. The CDR3 sequence is 16 residues long. The CDR3 region has the DNA TGTGCCAGCAGTTTATGGGATGGGGCAGGAAACGATGGCTACACCTTC. It translates to CASSLWDGAGNDGYTF.

This clone has only a few counts. The gene calls are TRBV7-7 and TRBJ1-5; 8 bases map to TRBD1. CDR1 and CDR2 (germline): SSHAT, FNYEAQ (reference sequence). This CDR3 is 13 amino acids long. The ends lost 6 bases at V and 5 bases at J; junction bases unmatched: 3. CDR3 region: CASSKDRDQPQHF. CDR3 in DNA: TGTGCCAGCAGTAAGGACAGGGATCAGCCCCAGCATTTT.

This chain uses TRBV2 with TRBJ1-1; a possible D gene is TRBD1 (5 bases). CDR1 and CDR2 (germline): SNHLY, FYNNEI. The CDR3 covers 13 residues. V dropped 7 bases and J dropped 7 bases, with 16 bases sitting between them. CDR3 amino acids: CASNKGVEIEAFF. The CDR3 DNA follows: TGTGCCAGCAATAAAGGGGTCGAGATTGAAGCTTTCTTT.

The chain employs TRBV4-1 and TRBJ2-7; weak D call: TRBD2 (5 bases). Trimming pared 0 bases from V and 6 bases from J, leaving 9 bases between. Per the germline V gene, CDR1 is MGHRA and CDR2 is YSYEKL. The CDR3 sequence is 13 residues long. CDR3 sequence reads: CASSQDSAREQYF. The CDR3 DNA is TGCGCCAGCAGCCAAGATAGCGCCCGCGAGCAGTACTTC.

The count of this clone is one. The rearrangement links TRBV7-2 to TRBJ2-1, with 10 bases that match TRBD2. CDR1 and CDR2 from the germline V gene are SGHTA and FQGNSA. CDR3 length: 17 amino acids. The J segment lost 6 bases and the V segment lost 1 base, leaving 9 bases of the junction unmatched. The DNA of the CDR3 is TGTGCCAGCAGCTTAGGGGTGGGACTAGCGTTCGCCAATGAGCAGTTCTTC. It translates to CASSLGVGLAFANEQFF.

This chain uses TRBV10-3 with TRBJ1-3; possibly TRBD1 for D (5 bases). Deletions cut 6 bases from V and 0 bases from J, with 39 bases between. The CDR3 has 24 residues. Germline V lookup: CDR1 ENHRY, CDR2 SYGVKD. Here the CDR3 reads CAISNPSLVNGGFSAAISGNTIYF. The CDR3, as DNA: TGTGCCATCAGCAACCCTTCGTTGGTGAACGGGGGTTTTAGTGCGGCCATCTCTGGAAACACCATATATTTT.

The V call is TRBV2, the J call TRBJ2-3, with D maybe TRBD2 (5 bases). This CDR3 has 12 residues. Trimming took off 2 bases at V and 8 bases at J, with 8 bases between the two ends. Per the germline V gene, CDR1 is SNHLY and CDR2 is FYNNEI. The CDR3 reads CASSEIAPTQYF. The CDR3 bases are TGTGCCAGCAGTGAAATAGCGCCTACGCAGTATTTT. The variable domain in full, with the rest retrieved from reference TRBV2 and TRBJ2-3, is EPEVTQTPSHQVTQMGQEVILRCVPISNHLYFYWYRQILGQKVEFLVSFYNNEISEKSEIFDDQFSVERPDGSNFTLKIRSTKLEDSAMYFCASSEIAPTQYFGPGTRLTVL.

V is TRBV2 and J is TRBJ2-5, with D uncertain. V was trimmed by 4 bases and J by 0 bases, leaving 6 bases between them. This CDR3 comprises 13 residues. Germline lookup yields CDR1 SNHLY and CDR2 FYNNEI. This CDR3 is CASSAQYQETQYF. The DNA for the CDR3 is TGTGCCAGCAGTGCACAGTACCAAGAGACCCAGTACTTC.

The gene calls are TRBV9 and TRBJ2-5; maybe TRBD1 (6 bases). This CDR3 region has 15 residues. The germline gives CDR1 SGDLS, CDR2 YYNGEE. Trimming removed 0 bases from V and 0 bases from J, with 9 bases in between. The CDR3 protein is CASSVERGYQETQYF. In DNA, the CDR3 is TGTGCCAGCAGCGTAGAAAGGGGGTACCAAGAGACCCAGTACTTC.

This sequence joins TRBV5-1 and TRBJ1-2, with 12 nucleotides matching TRBD1. There are 16 residues in the CDR3. In germline, CDR1 is SGHRS, CDR2 YFSETQ. After removal of 4 bases from V and 8 bases from J, the junction contained 12 bases not matched to a gene. The CDR3 nucleotides are TGCGCCAGCAGCCCACCAGGGGGACAGGGGGCGCGGGGCTACACCTTC. Translating gives CASSPPGGQGARGYTF.